The clone carrying this T cell receptor beta chain showed up just a few times. Its antigen is unknown. Germline CDR1 is MNHEY and CDR2 is SMNVEV (reference sequence). V trimming: 1 base; J trimming: 3 bases; junction bases outside the gene matches: 5. The CDR3 totals 16 residues. The sample originates from a study of T cell repertoires in cytomegalovirus infection. Study at large: The authors used CMV epitopes that were HLA-C-restricted (recently identified) and HLA-B-restricted (well studied). An indication of both CMV infection and matching HLA type came from public TCR beta signatures.

Findings and limits, study-wide: The cumulative frequency of public TCR beta families distinguished individuals who carried CMV together with the relevant HLA. The response measured ex vivo was dominated by TCR beta clonotypes (HLA-C-restricted and CMV-specific).

TCRdb passed the reads through MiXCR, listing each CDR3 protein once. The sample includes approximately 76,000 distinct CDR3 sequences, about 24% of them seen just once. This chain connects TRBV27 to TRBJ2-3, with TRBD2 identical over 9 bases. Sequenced material: CD8+ T cells from cultured PBMCs, taken from culture after CMV antigen stimulation. This receptor was obtained from a human donor in good health (CMV status not recorded). Some clones in this sample may be carry-over from other donors' samples. The CDR3 spells CASSLLRGRGTDTQYF. CDR3 DNA sequence: TGTGCCAGCAGTTTATTACGCGGGAGGGGAACAGATACGCAGTATTTT.